This TCR beta chain was sequenced during a study of blood T cell repertoires in COVID-19. Cohort 3 recovered donors had two negative PCRs, clearance, or symptom resolution. The CDR3 length is 12 residues. CDR1 and CDR2 from the germline V gene are LNHDA and SQIVND (reference sequence). V lost 5 bases and J lost 6, with 10 bases in between. Only in-frame clones appear in the TCRdb table, and some are missing; sequencing was by immunoSEQ multiplex PCR. This table holds 160,000 or so clones, roughly 82% found once. Source material: PBMCs or T cells enriched from blood (not recorded which). The origin of this receptor is a man aged 50 or older who had recovered from COVID-19. The rearrangement uses TRBV19 and TRBJ1-2; TRBD1 is a possible D gene (5 bases). Written as DNA, the CDR3 is TGTGCCAGTAGTCCCGACAGCGATGGCTACACCTTC. Protein product: CASSPDSDGYTF.